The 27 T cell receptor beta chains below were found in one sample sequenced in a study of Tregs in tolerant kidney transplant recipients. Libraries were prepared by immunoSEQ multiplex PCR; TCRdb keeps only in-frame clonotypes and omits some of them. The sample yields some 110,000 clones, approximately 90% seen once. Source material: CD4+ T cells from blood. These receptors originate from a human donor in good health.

The CDR3 loop reads CASSLALGLLSGEQFF. CDR3 nucleotides: TGTGCCAGCAGCTTAGCTTTGGGCCTGCTATCCGGGGAGCAGTTCTTC. V gene TRBV7-2 combines with J gene TRBJ2-1, with D unclear. The CDR3 has 16 residues. CDR1 SGHTA and CDR2 FQGNSA come from the germline V gene. Trimming removed 0 bases from V and 10 bases from J, with 19 bases in between.

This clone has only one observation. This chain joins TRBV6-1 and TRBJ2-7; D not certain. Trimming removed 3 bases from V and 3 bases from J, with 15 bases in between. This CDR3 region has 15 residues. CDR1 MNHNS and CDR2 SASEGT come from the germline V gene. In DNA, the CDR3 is TGTGCCAGCAGTGATCGACTCCCTTTTTACTACGAGCAGTACTTC. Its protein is CASSDRLPFYYEQYF.

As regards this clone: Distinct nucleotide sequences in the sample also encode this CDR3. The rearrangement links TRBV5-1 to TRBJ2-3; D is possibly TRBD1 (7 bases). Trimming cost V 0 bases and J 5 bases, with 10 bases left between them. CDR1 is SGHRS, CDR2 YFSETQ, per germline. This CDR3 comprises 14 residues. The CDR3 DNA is TGCGCCAGCAGCTTGGGCCAGGGGGGAGATACGCAGTATTTT. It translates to CASSLGQGGDTQYF.

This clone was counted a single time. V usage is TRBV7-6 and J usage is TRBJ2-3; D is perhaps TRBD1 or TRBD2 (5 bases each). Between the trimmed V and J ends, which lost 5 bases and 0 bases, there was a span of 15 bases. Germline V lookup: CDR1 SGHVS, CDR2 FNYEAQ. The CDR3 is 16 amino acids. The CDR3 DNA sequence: TGTGCCAGCAGCCCTGGGGACCGGAGGAGCACAGATACGCAGTATTTT. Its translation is CASSPGDRRSTDTQYF.

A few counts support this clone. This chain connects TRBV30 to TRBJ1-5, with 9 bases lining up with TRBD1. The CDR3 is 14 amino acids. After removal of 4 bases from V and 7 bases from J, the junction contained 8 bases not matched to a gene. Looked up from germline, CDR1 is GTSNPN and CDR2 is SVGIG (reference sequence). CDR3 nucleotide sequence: TGTGCCTGGAAGACTAAAACAGGGGGCCAGCCCCAGCATTTT. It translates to CAWKTKTGGQPQHF.

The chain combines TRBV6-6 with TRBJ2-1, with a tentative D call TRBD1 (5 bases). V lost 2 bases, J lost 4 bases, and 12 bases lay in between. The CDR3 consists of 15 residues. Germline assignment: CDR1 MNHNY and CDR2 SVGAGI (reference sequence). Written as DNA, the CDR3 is TGTGCCAGCAGTTACGGGCAGGGAAATTACAATGAGCAGTTCTTC. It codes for CASSYGQGNYNEQFF.

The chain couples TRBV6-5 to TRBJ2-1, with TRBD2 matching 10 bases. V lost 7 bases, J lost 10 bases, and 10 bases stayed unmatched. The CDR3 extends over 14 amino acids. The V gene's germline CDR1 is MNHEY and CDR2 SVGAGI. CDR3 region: CASTPSGGGREQFF. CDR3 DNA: TGTGCCAGCACCCCTAGCGGGGGAGGACGGGAGCAGTTCTTC.

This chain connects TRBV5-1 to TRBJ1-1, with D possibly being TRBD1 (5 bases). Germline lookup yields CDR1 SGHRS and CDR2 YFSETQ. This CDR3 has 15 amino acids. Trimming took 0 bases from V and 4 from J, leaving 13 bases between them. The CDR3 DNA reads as TGCGCCAGCAGCTTGGAAACAGGTGCGGCCACTGAAGCTTTCTTT. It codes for CASSLETGAATEAFF.

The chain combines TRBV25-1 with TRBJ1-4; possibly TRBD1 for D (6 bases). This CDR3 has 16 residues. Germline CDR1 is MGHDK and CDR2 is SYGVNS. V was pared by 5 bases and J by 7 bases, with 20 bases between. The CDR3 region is CASSYGVNRAGEKLFF. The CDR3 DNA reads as TGTGCCAGCAGTTATGGGGTAAACAGGGCGGGTGAAAAACTGTTTTTT.

The CDR3 reads CATSRVYAAGEQFF. The CDR3 DNA sequence: TGTGCCACCAGCAGAGTGTATGCCGCCGGTGAGCAGTTCTTC. V is TRBV15 and J is TRBJ2-1, with D unclear. The CDR3 totals 14 residues. The V gene lost 1 base and the J gene lost 9 bases, with 13 bases spanning the gap. CDR1 is LNHNV, CDR2 YYDKDF, per germline (reference sequence).

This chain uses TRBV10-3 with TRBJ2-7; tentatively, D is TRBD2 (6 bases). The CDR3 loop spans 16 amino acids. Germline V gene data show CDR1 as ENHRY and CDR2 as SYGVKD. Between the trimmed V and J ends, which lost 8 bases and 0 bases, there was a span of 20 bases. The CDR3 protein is CAIGNPAGGSSYEQYF. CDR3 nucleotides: TGTGCCATCGGTAACCCTGCAGGAGGGAGCTCCTACGAGCAGTACTTC.

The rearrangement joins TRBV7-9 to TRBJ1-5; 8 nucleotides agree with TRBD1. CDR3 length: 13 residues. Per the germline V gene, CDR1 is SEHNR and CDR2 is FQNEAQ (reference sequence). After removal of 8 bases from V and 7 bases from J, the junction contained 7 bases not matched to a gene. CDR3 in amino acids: CASDRGAGQPQHF. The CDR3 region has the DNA TGTGCCAGCGACAGGGGCGCAGGACAGCCCCAGCATTTT.

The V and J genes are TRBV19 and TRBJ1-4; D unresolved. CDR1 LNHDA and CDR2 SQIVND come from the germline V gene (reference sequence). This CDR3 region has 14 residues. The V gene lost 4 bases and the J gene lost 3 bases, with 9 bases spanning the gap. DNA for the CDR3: TGTGCCAGTAGTACCCAAGCGGCTAATGAAAAACTGTTTTTT. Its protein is CASSTQAANEKLFF.

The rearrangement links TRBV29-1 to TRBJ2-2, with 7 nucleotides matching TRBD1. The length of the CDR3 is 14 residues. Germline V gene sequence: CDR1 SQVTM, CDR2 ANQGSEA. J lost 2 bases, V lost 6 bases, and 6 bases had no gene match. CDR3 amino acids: CSVGTASNTGELFF. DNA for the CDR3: TGCAGCGTGGGGACAGCCTCCAACACCGGGGAGCTGTTTTTT.

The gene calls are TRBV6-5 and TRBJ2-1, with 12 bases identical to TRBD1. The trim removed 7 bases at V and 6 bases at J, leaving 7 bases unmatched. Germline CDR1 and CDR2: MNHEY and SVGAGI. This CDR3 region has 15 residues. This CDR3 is CASTWDRGRPNEQFF. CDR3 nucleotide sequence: TGTGCCAGCACCTGGGACAGGGGGCGCCCCAATGAGCAGTTCTTC.

The CDR3: CASSGGVAASYEQYF. The CDR3 DNA follows: TGCGCCAGCAGCGGCGGGGTAGCGGCCTCCTACGAGCAGTACTTC. The gene calls are TRBV5-1 and TRBJ2-7, with D possibly matching TRBD2 (6 bases). Trimming cost V 4 bases and J 0 bases, with 14 bases left between them. Germline assignment: CDR1 SGHRS and CDR2 YFSETQ. This CDR3 is built from 15 residues.

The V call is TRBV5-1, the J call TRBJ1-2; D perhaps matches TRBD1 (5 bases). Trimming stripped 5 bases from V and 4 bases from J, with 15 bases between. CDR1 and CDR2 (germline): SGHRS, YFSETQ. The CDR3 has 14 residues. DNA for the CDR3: TGCGCCAGCAGTCACAGGTCTGAGGCCTATGGCTACACCTTC. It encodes CASSHRSEAYGYTF.

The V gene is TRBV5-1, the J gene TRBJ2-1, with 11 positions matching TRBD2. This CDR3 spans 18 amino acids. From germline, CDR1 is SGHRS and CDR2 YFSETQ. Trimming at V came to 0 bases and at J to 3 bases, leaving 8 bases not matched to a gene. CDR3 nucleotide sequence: TGCGCCAGCAGCTTGGCCCTTGGTAGCGGGGGGGACTACAATGAGCAGTTCTTC. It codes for CASSLALGSGGDYNEQFF. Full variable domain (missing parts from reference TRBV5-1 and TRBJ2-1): KAGVTQTPRYLIKTRGQQVTLSCSPISGHRSVSWYQQTPGQGLQFLFEYFSETQRNKGNFPGRFSGRQFSNSRSEMNVSTLELGDSALYLCASSLALGSGGDYNEQFFGPGTRLTVL.

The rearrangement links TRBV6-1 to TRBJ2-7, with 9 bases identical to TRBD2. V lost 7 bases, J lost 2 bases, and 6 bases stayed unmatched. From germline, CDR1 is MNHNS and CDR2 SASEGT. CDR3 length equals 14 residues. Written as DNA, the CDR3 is TGTGCCAGCACACCGACTAGCGGCCCCTACGAGCAGTACTTC. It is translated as CASTPTSGPYEQYF.

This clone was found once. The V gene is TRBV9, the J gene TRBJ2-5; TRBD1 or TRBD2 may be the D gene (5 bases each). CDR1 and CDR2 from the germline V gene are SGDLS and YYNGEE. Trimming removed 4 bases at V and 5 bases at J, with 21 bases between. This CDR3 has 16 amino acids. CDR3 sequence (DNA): TGTGCCAGCAGCCGTGACACGGGGACGGGGTGGGAGACCCAGTACTTC. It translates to CASSRDTGTGWETQYF. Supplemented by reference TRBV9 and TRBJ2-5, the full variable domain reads DSGVTQTPKHLITATGQRVTLRCSPRSGDLSVYWYQQSLDQGLQFLIQYYNGEERAKGNILERFSAQQFPDLHSELNLSSLELGDSALYFCASSRDTGTGWETQYFGPGTRLLVL.

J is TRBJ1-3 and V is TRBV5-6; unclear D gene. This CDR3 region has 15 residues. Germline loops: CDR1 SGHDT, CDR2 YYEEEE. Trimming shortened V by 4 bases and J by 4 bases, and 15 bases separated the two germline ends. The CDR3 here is CASSRNRLRGNTIYF. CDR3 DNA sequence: TGTGCCAGCAGCCGGAACAGATTGAGAGGAAACACCATATATTTT. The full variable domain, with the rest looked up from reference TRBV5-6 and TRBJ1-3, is DAGVTQSPTHLIKTRGQQVTLRCSPKSGHDTVSWYQQALGQGPQFIFQYYEEEERQRGNFPDRFSGHQFPNYSSELNVNALLLGDSALYLCASSRNRLRGNTIYFGEGSWLTVV.

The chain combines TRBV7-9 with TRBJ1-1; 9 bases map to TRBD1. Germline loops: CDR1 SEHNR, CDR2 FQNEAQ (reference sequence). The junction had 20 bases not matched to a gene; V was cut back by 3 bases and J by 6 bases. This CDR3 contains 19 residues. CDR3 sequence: CASSFGLGQRQGGLAEAFF. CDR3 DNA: TGTGCCAGCAGCTTTGGTTTGGGTCAACGACAGGGGGGATTGGCTGAAGCTTTCTTT. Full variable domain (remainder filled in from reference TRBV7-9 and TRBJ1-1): DTGVSQNPRHKITKRGQNVTFRCDPISEHNRLYWYRQTLGQGPEFLTYFQNEAQLEKSRLLSDRFSAERPKGSFSTLEIQRTEQGDSAMYLCASSFGLGQRQGGLAEAFFGQGTRLTVV.

The CDR3 reads CASSKGTSGGPEQYF. CDR3 coding DNA: TGTGCCAGCAGCAAAGGGACTAGCGGGGGCCCGGAGCAGTACTTC. V gene TRBV6-6 combines with J gene TRBJ2-7; 14 nucleotides line up with TRBD2. CDR1 and CDR2 from the germline V gene are MNHNY and SVGAGI (reference sequence). The length of the CDR3 is 15 residues. The trim removed 6 bases at V and 7 bases at J, leaving 8 bases unmatched.

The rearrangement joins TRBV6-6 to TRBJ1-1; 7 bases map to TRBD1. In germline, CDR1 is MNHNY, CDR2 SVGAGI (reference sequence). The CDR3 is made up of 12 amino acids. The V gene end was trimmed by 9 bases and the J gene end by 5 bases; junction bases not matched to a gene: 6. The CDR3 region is CARNRGWTEAFF. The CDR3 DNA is TGTGCCAGAAACAGGGGTTGGACTGAAGCTTTCTTT.

The chain's CDR3 is CASSQGSRGGSDTGELFF. The CDR3 coding sequence is TGTGCCAGCAGCCAAGGGTCCCGGGGCGGGAGTGACACCGGGGAGCTGTTTTTT. The J gene is TRBJ2-2, the V gene TRBV4-2; TRBD2 matches 7 bases. V gave up 1 base and J gave up 3 bases; unmatched junction bases: 11. Germline CDR1 and CDR2: LGHNA and YNFKEQ. The CDR3 has 18 residues.

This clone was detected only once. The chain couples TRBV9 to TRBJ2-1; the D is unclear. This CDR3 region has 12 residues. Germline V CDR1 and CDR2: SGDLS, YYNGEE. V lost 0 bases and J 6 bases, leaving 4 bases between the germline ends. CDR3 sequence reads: CASSVEGNEQFF. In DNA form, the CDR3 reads TGTGCCAGCAGCGTAGAGGGCAATGAGCAGTTCTTC. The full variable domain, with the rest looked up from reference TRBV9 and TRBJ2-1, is DSGVTQTPKHLITATGQRVTLRCSPRSGDLSVYWYQQSLDQGLQFLIQYYNGEERAKGNILERFSAQQFPDLHSELNLSSLELGDSALYFCASSVEGNEQFFGPGTRLTVL.

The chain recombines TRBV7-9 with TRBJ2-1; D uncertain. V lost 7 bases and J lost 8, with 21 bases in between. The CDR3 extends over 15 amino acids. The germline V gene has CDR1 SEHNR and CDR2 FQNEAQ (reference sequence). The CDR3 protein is CASTRRDQDSHEQFF. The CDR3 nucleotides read TGTGCCAGCACCCGAAGAGATCAAGATAGTCATGAGCAGTTCTTC. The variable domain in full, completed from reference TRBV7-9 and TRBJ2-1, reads DTGVSQNPRHKITKRGQNVTFRCDPISEHNRLYWYRQTLGQGPEFLTYFQNEAQLEKSRLLSDRFSAERPKGSFSTLEIQRTEQGDSAMYLCASTRRDQDSHEQFFGPGTRLTVL.